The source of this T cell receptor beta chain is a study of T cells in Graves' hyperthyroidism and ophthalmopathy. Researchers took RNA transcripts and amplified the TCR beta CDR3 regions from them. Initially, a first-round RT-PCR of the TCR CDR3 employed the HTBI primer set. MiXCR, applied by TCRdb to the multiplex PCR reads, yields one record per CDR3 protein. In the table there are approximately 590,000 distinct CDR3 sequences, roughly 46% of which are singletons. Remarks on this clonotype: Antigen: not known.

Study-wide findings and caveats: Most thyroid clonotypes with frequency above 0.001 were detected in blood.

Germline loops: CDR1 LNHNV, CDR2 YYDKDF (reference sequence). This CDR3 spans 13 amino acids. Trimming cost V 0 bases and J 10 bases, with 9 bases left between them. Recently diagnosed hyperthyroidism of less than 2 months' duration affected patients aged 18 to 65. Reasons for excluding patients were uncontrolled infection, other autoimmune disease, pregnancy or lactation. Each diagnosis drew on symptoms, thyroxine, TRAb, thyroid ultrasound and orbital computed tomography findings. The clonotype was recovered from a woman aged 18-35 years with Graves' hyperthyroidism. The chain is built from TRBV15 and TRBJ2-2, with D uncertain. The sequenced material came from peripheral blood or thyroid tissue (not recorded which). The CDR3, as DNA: TGTGCCACCAGCAGAGATCGGGTCGAGGAGCTGTTTTTT. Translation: CATSRDRVEELFF.